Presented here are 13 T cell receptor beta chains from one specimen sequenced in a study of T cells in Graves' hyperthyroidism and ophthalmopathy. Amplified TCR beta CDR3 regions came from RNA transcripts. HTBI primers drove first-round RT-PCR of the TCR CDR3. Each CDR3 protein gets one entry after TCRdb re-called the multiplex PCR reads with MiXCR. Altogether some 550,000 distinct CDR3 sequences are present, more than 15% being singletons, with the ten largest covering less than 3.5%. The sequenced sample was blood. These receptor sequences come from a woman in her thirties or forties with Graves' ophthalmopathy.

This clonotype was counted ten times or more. CDR3 DNA: TGTGCCAGCAGTTCACAGGGGGCCCTCTTATCTAGCTCCTACGAGCAGTACTTC. Amino acids: CASSSQGALLSSSYEQYF. The rearrangement uses TRBV27 and TRBJ2-7, with TRBD1 matching 9 bases. The CDR3 sequence is 18 residues long. Germline V gene sequence: CDR1 MNHEY, CDR2 SMNVEV (reference sequence). The V gene end was trimmed by 4 bases and the J gene end by 0 bases; junction bases not matched to a gene: 13.

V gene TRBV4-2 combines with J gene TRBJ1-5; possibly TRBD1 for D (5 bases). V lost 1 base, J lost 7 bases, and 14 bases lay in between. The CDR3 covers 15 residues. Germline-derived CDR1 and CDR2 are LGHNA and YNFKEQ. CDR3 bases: TGTGCCAGCAGCCAAGCCGGGACCCCGGGGCAGCCCCAGCATTTT. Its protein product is CASSQAGTPGQPQHF.

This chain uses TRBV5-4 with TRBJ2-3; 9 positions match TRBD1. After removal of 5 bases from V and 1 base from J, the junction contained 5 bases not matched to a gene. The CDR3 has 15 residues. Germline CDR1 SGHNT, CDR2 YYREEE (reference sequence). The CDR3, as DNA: TGTGCCAGCAGGTCACAGGGGGCTGGCACAGATACGCAGTATTTT. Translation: CASRSQGAGTDTQYF.

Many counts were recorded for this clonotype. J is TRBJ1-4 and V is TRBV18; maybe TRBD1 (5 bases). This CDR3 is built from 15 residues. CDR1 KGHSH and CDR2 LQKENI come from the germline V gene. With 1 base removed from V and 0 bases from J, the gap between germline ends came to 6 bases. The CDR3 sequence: CASSPLGATNEKLFF. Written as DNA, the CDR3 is TGTGCCAGCTCACCACTGGGGGCAACTAATGAAAAACTGTTTTTT.

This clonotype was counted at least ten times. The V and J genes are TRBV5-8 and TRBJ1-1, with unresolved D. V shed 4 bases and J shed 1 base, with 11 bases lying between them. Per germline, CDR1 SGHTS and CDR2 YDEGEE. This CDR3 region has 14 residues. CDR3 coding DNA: TGTGCCAGCAGCAGGACCGGGAAGAACACTGAAGCTTTCTTT. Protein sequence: CASSRTGKNTEAFF.

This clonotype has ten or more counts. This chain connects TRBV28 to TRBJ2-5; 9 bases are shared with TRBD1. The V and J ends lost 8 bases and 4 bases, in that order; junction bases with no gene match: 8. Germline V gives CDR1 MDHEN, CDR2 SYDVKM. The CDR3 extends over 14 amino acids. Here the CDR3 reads CASSRQGVRETQYF. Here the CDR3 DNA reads TGTGCCAGCTCCCGACAGGGGGTGCGAGAGACCCAGTACTTC.

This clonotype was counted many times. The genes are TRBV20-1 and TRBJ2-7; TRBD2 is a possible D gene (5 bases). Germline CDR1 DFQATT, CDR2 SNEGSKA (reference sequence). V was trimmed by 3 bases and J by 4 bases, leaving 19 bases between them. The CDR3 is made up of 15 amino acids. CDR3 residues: CSASPRTSLTYEQYF. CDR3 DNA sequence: TGCAGTGCTAGCCCTAGGACTTCGCTGACTTACGAGCAGTACTTC.

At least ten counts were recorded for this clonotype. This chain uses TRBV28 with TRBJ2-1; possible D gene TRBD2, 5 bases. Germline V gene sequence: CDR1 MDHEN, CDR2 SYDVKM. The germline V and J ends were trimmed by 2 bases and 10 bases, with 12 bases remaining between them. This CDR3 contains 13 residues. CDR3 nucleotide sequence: TGTGCCAGCAGTTTAGGAGTCTCGGGGGAGCAGTTCTTC. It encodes CASSLGVSGEQFF.

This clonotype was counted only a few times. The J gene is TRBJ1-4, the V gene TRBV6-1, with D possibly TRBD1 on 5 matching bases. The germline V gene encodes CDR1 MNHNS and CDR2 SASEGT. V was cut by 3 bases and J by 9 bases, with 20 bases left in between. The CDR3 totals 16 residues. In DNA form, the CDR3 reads TGTGCCAGCAGTGAGTACCGGGACCCCGGCGGTAAAAAACTGTTTTTT. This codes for CASSEYRDPGGKKLFF.

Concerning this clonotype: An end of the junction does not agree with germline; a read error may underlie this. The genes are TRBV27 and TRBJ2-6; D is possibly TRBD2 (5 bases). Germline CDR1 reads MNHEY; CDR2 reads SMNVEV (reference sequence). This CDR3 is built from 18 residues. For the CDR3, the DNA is TGTGCCAGCGGTTTAAGCGGCCTCGCCTTCTCTGGGGCCAACGTCCTGACTTTC. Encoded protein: CASGLSGLAFSGANVLTF.

DNA of the CDR3: TGTGCCAGCAGCCAACACTACTCTGGGGCCAACGTCCTGACTTTC. This translates into CASSQHYSGANVLTF. The chain has TRBV3-1 and TRBJ2-6; no firm D call. Germline CDR1 and CDR2: LGHDT and YNNKEL (reference sequence). V gave up 2 bases and J gave up 0 bases, with 5 bases separating them. The CDR3 runs 15 residues.

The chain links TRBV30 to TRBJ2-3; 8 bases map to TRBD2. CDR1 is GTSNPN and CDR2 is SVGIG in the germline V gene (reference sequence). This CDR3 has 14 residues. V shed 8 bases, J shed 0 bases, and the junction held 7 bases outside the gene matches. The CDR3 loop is CASQSSGSTDTQYF. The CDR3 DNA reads TGTGCCAGCCAATCTAGCGGGAGCACAGATACGCAGTATTTT.

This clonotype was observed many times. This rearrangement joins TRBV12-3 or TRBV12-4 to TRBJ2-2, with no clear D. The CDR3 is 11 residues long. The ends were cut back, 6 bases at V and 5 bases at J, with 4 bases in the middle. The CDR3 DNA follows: TGTGCCAGCAGGATAACCGGGGAGCTGTTTTTT. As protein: CASRITGELFF.